The 15 T cell receptor beta chains below all came from one sample that was sequenced in a study of cytomegalovirus exposure and HLA in healthy donors (dated by TCRdb to 2016 to 2017). The library was built by means of the immunoSEQ multiplex PCR assay. For the multiplex PCR, a mixture combining 60 forward primers for TCR Vbeta segments and 13 reverse primers for TCR Jbeta segments was used. TCRdb holds this immuneACCESS table with in-frame rearrangements only. Some clones are missing; in checked studies, unresolved V genes explain under half, and the rest has no known cause. Counted in this sample were tens of thousands of clones; 70% to 85% of them appeared once. About 20% of the sample lies in the top ten. The sequenced material came from PBMCs. The receptors derive from a woman aged 45-59 years in good health and CMV-seropositive.

The CDR3 nucleotides read TGTGCCAGCAGCCTAACTAGCGGCCAGGGGAATGAGCAGTTCTTC. Translating gives CASSLTSGQGNEQFF. The chain joins TRBV7-2 to TRBJ2-1; 8 bases line up with TRBD2. Per the germline V gene, CDR1 is SGHTA and CDR2 is FQGNSA. The CDR3 contains 15 residues. V trimming: 5 bases; J trimming: 7 bases; junction bases outside the gene matches: 10.

As for this clone: Distinct nucleotide sequences in the sample also encode this CDR3. V and J are TRBV6-5 and TRBJ2-5, with 10 bases lining up with TRBD1. The CDR3 spans 14 residues. Germline V gives CDR1 MNHEY, CDR2 SVGAGI. Trimming at V came to 2 bases and at J to 6 bases, leaving 3 bases not matched to a gene. In DNA, the CDR3 is TGTGCCAGCAGTTACACGGACAGGGGGAAGACCCAGTACTTC. Its protein product is CASSYTDRGKTQYF.

This clone was found a few times. The genes are TRBV10-3 and TRBJ1-4; no clear D gene. The CDR3 extends over 16 amino acids. The germline V gene encodes CDR1 ENHRY and CDR2 SYGVKD. The ends were cut back, 0 bases at V and 4 bases at J, with 12 bases in the middle. CDR3 in DNA: TGTGCCATCAGTGAGTCCTGGGCACAAAGTAATGAAAAACTGTTTTTT. Its protein product is CAISESWAQSNEKLFF.

V and J are TRBV29-1 and TRBJ2-7; 8 bases map to TRBD1. The CDR3 is made up of 13 amino acids. V was pared by 5 bases and J by 7 bases, with 10 bases of the junction left unmatched. Germline CDR1 reads SQVTM; CDR2 reads ANQGSEA. The CDR3 protein is CSVHPQGAREQYF. The CDR3 coding sequence is TGCAGCGTTCATCCCCAGGGGGCGCGGGAGCAGTACTTC.

This clone was seen a few times. Here the CDR3 DNA reads TGTGCCAGCGGCTTCGGGACGGGAGAGGGTCAGCCCCAGCATTTT. This codes for CASGFGTGEGQPQHF. The chain recombines TRBV28 with TRBJ1-5, with D maybe TRBD1 (5 bases). The germline gives CDR1 MDHEN, CDR2 SYDVKM. V lost 8 bases to trimming and J lost 6 bases, with 20 bases between them. There are 15 residues in the CDR3.

This clone was observed once. The genes are TRBV19 and TRBJ1-5; D might be TRBD1 (6 bases). Germline V lookup: CDR1 LNHDA, CDR2 SQIVND (reference sequence). This CDR3 region has 12 residues. V lost 10 bases to trimming and J lost 5 bases, with 12 bases between them. CDR3 nucleotide sequence: TGTGCCACAAAACAGGGATATCAGCCCCAGCATTTT. It codes for CATKQGYQPQHF.

The chain couples TRBV13 to TRBJ2-2; tentatively, D is TRBD2 (6 bases). V was pared by 1 base and J by 6 bases, with 12 bases between. The CDR3 is 15 amino acids. The germline V gene encodes CDR1 PRHDT and CDR2 FYEKMQ (reference sequence). This chain's CDR3 is CASSLAGLGPGELFF. The CDR3 nucleotides read TGTGCCAGCAGCTTAGCGGGACTGGGGCCCGGGGAGCTGTTTTTT.

The V gene is TRBV6-6, the J gene TRBJ1-2; D is uncertain. This CDR3 comprises 13 residues. V lost 2 bases and J 3 bases, leaving 7 bases between the germline ends. Per the germline V gene, CDR1 is MNHNY and CDR2 is SVGAGI (reference sequence). The CDR3, as DNA: TGTGCCAGCAGTTACACAGAGTACTATGGCTACACCTTC. Amino acid sequence: CASSYTEYYGYTF.

This sequence joins TRBV7-9 and TRBJ2-7, with D perhaps matching TRBD1 (5 bases). CDR1 SEHNR and CDR2 FQNEAQ come from the germline V gene (reference sequence). This CDR3 region has 14 residues. V lost 8 bases and J lost 6, with 20 bases in between. In DNA, the CDR3 is TGTGCCAGCTCGACGCGGCAGGGTCAAGGCGAGCAGTACTTC. Translation gives CASSTRQGQGEQYF.

This chain joins TRBV4-1 and TRBJ1-1; D remains ambiguous. V lost 1 base to trimming and J lost 11 bases, with 14 bases between them. Germline loops: CDR1 MGHRA, CDR2 YSYEKL. CDR3 length: 13 residues. This CDR3 is CASSQGLTFGAFF. CDR3 nucleotides: TGCGCCAGCAGCCAAGGACTTACGTTCGGGGCTTTCTTT.

The CDR3, as DNA: TGTGCCAGCAGTTTATCATCCGGGGTTGGAAACACCATATATTTT. It specifies CASSLSSGVGNTIYF. V gene TRBV27 combines with J gene TRBJ1-3, with D hard to call. This CDR3 is 15 amino acids long. Germline lookup yields CDR1 MNHEY and CDR2 SMNVEV (reference sequence). Trimming removed 0 bases from V and 3 bases from J, with 9 bases in between.

This chain connects TRBV7-6 to TRBJ2-7; 10 bases align to TRBD2. Germline V lookup: CDR1 SGHVS, CDR2 FNYEAQ. V lost 0 bases to trimming and J lost 1 base; unmatched junction nucleotides: 6. CDR3 length: 17 amino acids. The CDR3 coding sequence is TGTGCCAGCAGCTTAGCCAGCGGGGGGGATTTTTCCTACGAGCAGTACTTC. Translating gives CASSLASGGDFSYEQYF.

V gene TRBV28 combines with J gene TRBJ2-7; TRBD2 is a possible D gene (6 bases). The ends were cut back, 7 bases at V and 1 base at J, with 17 bases in the middle. The CDR3 contains 15 residues. Germline V gene sequence: CDR1 MDHEN, CDR2 SYDVKM. The CDR3 reads CASTSGLARSYEQYF. As DNA, the CDR3 is TGTGCCAGCACCTCTGGGCTAGCGAGATCCTACGAGCAGTACTTC.

Only a few counts were recorded for this clone. CDR3 residues: CASSLGFGQPQHF. Here the CDR3 DNA reads TGCGCCAGCAGCCTTGGTTTCGGGCAGCCCCAGCATTTT. The V and J genes are TRBV4-3 and TRBJ1-5; D is unclear. The length of the CDR3 is 13 residues. CDR1 and CDR2 from the germline V gene are LGHNA and YSLEER. V lost 4 bases, J lost 7 bases, and 11 bases lay in between.

The chain links TRBV5-5 to TRBJ2-1; D is undetermined. The ends were cut back, 4 bases at V and 9 bases at J, with 14 bases in the middle. CDR1 is SGHKS, CDR2 YYEKEE, per germline (reference sequence). The CDR3 extends over 13 amino acids. Written as DNA, the CDR3 is TGTGCCAGCAGCCCAAGCTTTTACCTTGAGCAGTTCTTC. It specifies CASSPSFYLEQFF.